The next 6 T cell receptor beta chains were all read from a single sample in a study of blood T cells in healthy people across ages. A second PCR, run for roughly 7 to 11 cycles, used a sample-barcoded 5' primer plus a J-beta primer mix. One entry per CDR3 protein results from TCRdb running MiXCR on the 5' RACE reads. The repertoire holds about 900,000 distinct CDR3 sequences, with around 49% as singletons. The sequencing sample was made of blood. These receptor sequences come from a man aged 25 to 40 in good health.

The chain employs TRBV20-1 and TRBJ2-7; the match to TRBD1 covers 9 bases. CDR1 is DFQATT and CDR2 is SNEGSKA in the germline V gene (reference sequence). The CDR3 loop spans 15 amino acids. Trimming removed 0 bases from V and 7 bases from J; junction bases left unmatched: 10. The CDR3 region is CSARDPGTGLNEQYF. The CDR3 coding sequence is TGCAGTGCTAGAGATCCGGGGACAGGGTTAAATGAGCAGTACTTC.

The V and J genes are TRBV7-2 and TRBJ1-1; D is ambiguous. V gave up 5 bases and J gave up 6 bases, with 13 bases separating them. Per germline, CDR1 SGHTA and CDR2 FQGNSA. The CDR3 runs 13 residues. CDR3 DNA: TGTGCCAGCAGCGTAGTCTCTCTCGCTGAAGCTTTCTTT. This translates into CASSVVSLAEAFF.

The CDR3 DNA sequence: TGTGCCAGCAAGGACCCAGCGCAGTATTTT. This translates into CASKDPAQYF. The V and J genes are TRBV2 and TRBJ2-3; no clear D. Trimming shortened V by 7 bases and J by 10 bases, and 9 bases separated the two germline ends. The germline CDR1 and CDR2 sequences are SNHLY and FYNNEI. CDR3 size: 10 residues.

CDR3: CSANSRRGSGEQYF. CDR3 nucleotides: TGCAGTGCCAACAGTCGGAGAGGCAGCGGCGAGCAGTACTTC. This chain uses TRBV20-1 with TRBJ2-7, with D possibly matching TRBD2 (5 bases). V lost 6 bases and J 6 bases, leaving 21 bases between the germline ends. This CDR3 contains 14 residues. In germline, CDR1 is DFQATT, CDR2 SNEGSKA (reference sequence).

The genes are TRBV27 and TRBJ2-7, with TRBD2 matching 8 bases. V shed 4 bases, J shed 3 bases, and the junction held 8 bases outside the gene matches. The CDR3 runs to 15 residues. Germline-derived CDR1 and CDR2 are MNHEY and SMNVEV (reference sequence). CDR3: CASSWSAGTSYEQYF. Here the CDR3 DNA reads TGTGCCAGCAGTTGGTCAGCCGGGACTAGCTACGAGCAGTACTTC.

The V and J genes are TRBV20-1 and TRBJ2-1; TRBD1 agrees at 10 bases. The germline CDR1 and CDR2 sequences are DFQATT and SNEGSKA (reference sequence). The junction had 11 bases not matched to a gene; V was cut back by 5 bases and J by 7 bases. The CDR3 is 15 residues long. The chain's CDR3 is CSAEAGTGVINEQFF. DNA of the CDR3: TGCAGTGCTGAAGCCGGGACAGGGGTCATAAATGAGCAGTTCTTC.